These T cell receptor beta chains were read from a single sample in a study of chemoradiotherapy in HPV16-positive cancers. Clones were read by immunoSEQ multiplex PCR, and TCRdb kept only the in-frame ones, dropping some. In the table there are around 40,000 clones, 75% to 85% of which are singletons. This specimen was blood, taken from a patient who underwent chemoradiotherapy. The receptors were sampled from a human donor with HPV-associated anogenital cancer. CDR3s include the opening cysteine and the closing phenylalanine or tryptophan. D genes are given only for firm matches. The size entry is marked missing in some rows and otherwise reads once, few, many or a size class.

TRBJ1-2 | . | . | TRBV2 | CASRKDSDHYGYTF | TGTGCCAGCAGGAAGGACAGTGACCACTATGGCTACACCTTC
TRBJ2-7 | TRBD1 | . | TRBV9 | CASSPGDRGYEQYF | TGTGCCAGCAGCCCTGGGGACAGGGGGTACGAGCAGTACTTC
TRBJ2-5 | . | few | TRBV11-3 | CASSSRDGETQYF | TGTGCCAGCAGTTCTCGGGACGGAGAGACCCAGTACTTC
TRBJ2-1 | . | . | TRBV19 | CASSRVTSSYNEQFF | TGTGCCAGTAGTAGGGTCACGAGCTCCTACAATGAGCAGTTCTTC
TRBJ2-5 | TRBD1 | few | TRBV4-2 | CASSQRTGPETQYF | TGTGCCAGCAGCCAGAGGACAGGGCCAGAGACCCAGTACTTC
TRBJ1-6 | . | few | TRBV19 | CASTEQGSSSYNSPLHF | TGTGCCAGTACCGAACAGGGTTCATCCTCCTATAATTCACCCCTCCACTTT
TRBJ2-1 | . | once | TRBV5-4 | CASSLVGGSYNEQFF | TGTGCCAGCAGCTTGGTGGGGGGCTCCTACAATGAGCAGTTCTTC
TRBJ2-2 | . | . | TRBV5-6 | CASSLEGVGTRELFF | TGTGCCAGCAGCTTGGAGGGGGTGGGGACCCGGGAGCTGTTTTTT
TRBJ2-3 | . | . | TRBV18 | CASSRNRAGPREDTQYF | TGTGCCAGCTCGCGGAATCGGGCGGGGCCCCGGGAGGATACGCAGTATTTT
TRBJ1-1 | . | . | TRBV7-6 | CASSSGAMNTEAFF | TGTGCCAGCAGTTCTGGGGCGATGAACACTGAAGCTTTCTTT
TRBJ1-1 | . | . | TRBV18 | CASSPRGALDTEAFF | TGTGCCAGCTCACCAAGGGGGGCTTTGGACACTGAAGCTTTCTTT